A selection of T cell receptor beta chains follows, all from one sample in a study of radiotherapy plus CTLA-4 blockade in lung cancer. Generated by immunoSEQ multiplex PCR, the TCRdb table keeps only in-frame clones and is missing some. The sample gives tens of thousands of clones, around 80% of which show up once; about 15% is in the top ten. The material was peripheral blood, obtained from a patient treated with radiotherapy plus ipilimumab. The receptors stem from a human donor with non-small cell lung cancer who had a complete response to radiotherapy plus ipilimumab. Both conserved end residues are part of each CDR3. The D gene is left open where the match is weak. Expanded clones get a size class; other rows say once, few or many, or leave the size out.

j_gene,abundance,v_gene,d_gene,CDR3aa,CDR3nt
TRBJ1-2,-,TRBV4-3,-,CASSQDPGPNYGYTF,TGCGCCAGCAGCCAAGACCCAGGGCCCAACTATGGCTACACCTTC
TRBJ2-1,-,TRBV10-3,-,CAISETPDSYEQFF,TGTGCCATCAGTGAGACCCCAGACTCTTATGAGCAGTTCTTC
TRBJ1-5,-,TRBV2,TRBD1,CASSEQTGTINQPQHF,TGTGCCAGCAGTGAACAGACAGGGACGATCAATCAGCCCCAGCATTTT
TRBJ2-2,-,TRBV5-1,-,CASSLERTPLGGELFF,TGCGCCAGCAGCTTGGAACGGACACCCTTGGGCGGGGAGCTGTTTTTT
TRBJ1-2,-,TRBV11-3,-,CASSLGRINGYTF,TGTGCCAGCAGCTTAGGGCGGATCAATGGCTACACCTTC
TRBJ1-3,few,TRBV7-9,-,CASSLVRDGNTIYF,TGTGCCAGCAGCTTAGTCAGGGATGGAAACACCATATATTTT
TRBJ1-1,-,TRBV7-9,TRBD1,CASSRVRQGALEAFF,TGTGCCAGCAGCCGAGTTCGACAGGGGGCACTTGAAGCTTTCTTT
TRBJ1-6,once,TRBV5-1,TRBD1,CASSATRDREISPLHF,TGCGCCAGCAGCGCCACCCGGGACAGGGAGATTTCACCCCTCCACTTT
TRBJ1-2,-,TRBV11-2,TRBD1,CASSAQGVGYTF,TGTGCCAGCAGCGCACAGGGGGTCGGCTACACCTTC
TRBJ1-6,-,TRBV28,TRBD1,CASLRQGGNSPLHF,TGTGCCAGCCTTAGACAGGGTGGAAATTCACCCCTCCACTTT
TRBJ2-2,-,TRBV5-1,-,CASSPRGALSTGELFF,TGCGCCAGCAGCCCCCGGGGGGCCCTGTCCACCGGGGAGCTGTTTTTT
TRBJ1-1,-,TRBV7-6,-,CASSLGGGDMNTEAFF,TGTGCCAGCAGCTTAGGGGGAGGGGACATGAACACTGAAGCTTTCTTT
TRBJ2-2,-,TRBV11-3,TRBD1,CASSQGTGWTGELFF,TGTGCCAGCAGCCAAGGGACAGGGTGGACCGGGGAGCTGTTTTTT
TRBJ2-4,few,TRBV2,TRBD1,CASSEKGAGKNIQYF,TGTGCCAGCAGTGAAAAGGGGGCGGGCAAAAACATTCAGTACTTC
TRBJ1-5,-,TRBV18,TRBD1,CASSRDRGVNQPQHF,TGTGCCAGCTCACGGGACAGGGGGGTCAATCAGCCCCAGCATTTT
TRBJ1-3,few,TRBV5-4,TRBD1,CASSQTGTINTIYF,TGTGCCAGCAGCCAGACAGGGACGATCAACACCATATATTTT
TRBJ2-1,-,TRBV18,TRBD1,CASSPPTGGGEQFF,TGTGCCAGCTCACCACCGACAGGGGGTGGTGAGCAGTTCTTC
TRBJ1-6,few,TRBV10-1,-,CASSQTRGSPLHF,TGCGCCAGCTCCCAGACAAGGGGTTCACCCCTCCACTTT
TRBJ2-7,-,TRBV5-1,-,CASSLVLRGDRDYEQYF,TGCGCCAGCAGCTTGGTCTTACGAGGTGACAGAGACTACGAGCAGTACTTC
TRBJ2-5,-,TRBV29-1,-,CSVEDRGRETQYF,TGCAGCGTTGAAGATCGGGGGAGAGAGACCCAGTACTTC
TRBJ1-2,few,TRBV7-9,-,CASSSGDYGYTF,TGTGCCAGCAGCTCCGGGGATTATGGCTACACCTTC
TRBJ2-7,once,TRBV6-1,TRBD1,CASSEGQAVREQYF,TGTGCCAGCAGTGAGGGACAGGCAGTGCGGGAGCAGTACTTC
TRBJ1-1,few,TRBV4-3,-,CASSQGSSGKTEAFF,TGCGCCAGCAGCCAAGGATCCTCAGGGAAAACTGAAGCTTTCTTT
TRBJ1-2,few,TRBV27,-,CASSLTVRGNYGYTF,TGTGCCAGCAGTTTAACCGTACGGGGTAACTATGGCTACACCTTC
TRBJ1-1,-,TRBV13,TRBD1,CASSGKQGRTEAFF,TGTGCCAGCAGTGGGAAACAGGGGCGCACTGAAGCTTTCTTT
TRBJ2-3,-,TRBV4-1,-,CASSPYFTSSTDTQYF,TGCGCCAGCAGCCCATACTTTACTAGCTCCACAGATACGCAGTATTTT
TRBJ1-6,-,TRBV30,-,CAWSVKGHNNSPLHF,TGTGCCTGGAGTGTAAAGGGACACAACAATTCACCCCTCCACTTT
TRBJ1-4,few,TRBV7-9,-,CASSRAGDLSKLFF,TGTGCCAGCAGCCGCGCGGGGGACTTATCAAAACTGTTTTTT
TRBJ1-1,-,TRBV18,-,CASSLDKNTEAFF,TGTGCCAGCTCACTTGACAAGAACACTGAAGCTTTCTTT
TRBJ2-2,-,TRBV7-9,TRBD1,CASHRQGLRGELFF,TGTGCCAGCCACAGACAGGGGCTTAGGGGGGAGCTGTTTTTT
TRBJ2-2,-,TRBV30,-,CAWSGNSPGELFF,TGTGCCTGGAGTGGGAACAGTCCCGGGGAGCTGTTTTTT
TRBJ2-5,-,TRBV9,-,CASSEEGETQYF,TGTGCCAGCAGCGAGGAGGGAGAGACCCAGTACTTC
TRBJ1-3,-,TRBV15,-,CATARDISGNTIYF,TGTGCCACCGCCAGGGACATCTCTGGAAACACCATATATTTT
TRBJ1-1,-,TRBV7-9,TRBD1,CASSPGQGRKAFF,TGTGCCAGCAGCCCGGGACAGGGGAGGAAAGCTTTCTTT
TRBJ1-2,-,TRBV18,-,CASSPEESGVYGYTF,TGTGCCAGCTCACCAGAGGAATCGGGGGTCTATGGCTACACCTTC
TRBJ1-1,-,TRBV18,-,CASSPFSDTEAFF,TGTGCCAGCTCACCATTCAGCGACACTGAAGCTTTCTTT
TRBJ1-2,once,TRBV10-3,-,CAISERRGLNYGYTF,TGTGCCATCAGTGAGCGAAGGGGTCTCAACTATGGCTACACCTTC
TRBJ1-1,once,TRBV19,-,CASRESTEAFF,TGTGCCAGTAGAGAGAGCACTGAAGCTTTCTTT
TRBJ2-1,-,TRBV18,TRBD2,CASSPGLVGADEQFF,TGTGCCAGCTCACCGGGACTAGTCGGGGCAGATGAGCAGTTCTTC
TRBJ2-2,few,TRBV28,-,CASSPQTGELFF,TGTGCCAGCAGTCCCCAGACCGGGGAGCTGTTTTTT
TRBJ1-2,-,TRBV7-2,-,CASSLGFRGGDYGYTF,TGTGCCAGCAGCTTAGGGTTTAGAGGCGGCGACTATGGCTACACCTTC
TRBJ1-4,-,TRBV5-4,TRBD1,CASSHRTGEFGTNEKLFF,TGTGCCAGCAGCCACCGGACAGGGGAATTTGGAACTAATGAAAAACTGTTTTTT
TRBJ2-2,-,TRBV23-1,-,CASSQFGNTGELFF,TGCGCCAGCAGTCAATTCGGGAACACCGGGGAGCTGTTTTTT
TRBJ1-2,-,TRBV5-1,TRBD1,CASSLGDRGLVDGYTF,TGCGCCAGCAGCTTGGGGGACAGGGGGCTTGTGGATGGCTACACCTTC
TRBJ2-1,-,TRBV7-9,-,CASSTDAGKSSYNEQFF,TGTGCCAGCAGCACTGACGCGGGGAAGAGCTCCTACAATGAGCAGTTCTTC
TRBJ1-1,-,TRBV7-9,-,CASSLTQGRAEAFF,TGTGCCAGCAGCTTAACCCAGGGGAGGGCTGAAGCTTTCTTT
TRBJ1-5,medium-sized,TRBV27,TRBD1,CASSLGTGGNQPQHF,TGTGCCAGCAGTTTAGGGACAGGGGGTAATCAGCCCCAGCATTTT
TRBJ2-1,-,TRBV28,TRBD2,CASSHPAGGPGDEQFF,TGTGCCAGTTCCCACCCGGCGGGAGGGCCCGGTGATGAGCAGTTCTTC
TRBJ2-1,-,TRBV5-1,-,CASYRYASNNEQFF,TGCGCCAGCTACCGGTACGCATCTAACAATGAGCAGTTCTTC